A selection of T cell receptor beta chains follows, all from one sample in a study of PD-L1 blockade in urothelial cancer. Generated by immunoSEQ multiplex PCR, the TCRdb table keeps only in-frame clones and is missing some. The sample has 30,000 to 40,000 clones, 80% to 95% seen once; the top ten hold under 9.5%. The specimen was PBMCs, collected around atezolizumab (anti-PD-L1) treatment. These receptors came from a man aged 65 to 85 with urothelial cancer. Both conserved end residues are part of each CDR3. The order of the fields is V gene, J gene, clone size, D gene, CDR3 DNA, CDR3 protein. A D gene is named only where the DNA matches it firmly. Size is omitted from some rows. Given values are once, few, many or a class for expanded clones.

TRBV7-9	TRBJ2-1	.	TRBD2	TGTGCCAGCAGCCAAAAGGACAGGGTCAGCGGGAGGGCTTACAATGAGCAGTTCTTC	CASSQKDRVSGRAYNEQFF
TRBV15	TRBJ1-2	.	TRBD1	TGTGCCACCAGCAGAGTATTAAGGGGACAGGGCCTATCCTATGGCTACACCTTC	CATSRVLRGQGLSYGYTF
TRBV28	TRBJ1-4	.	.	TGTGCCAGCAGTCTCGTCAATGAAAAACTGTTTTTT	CASSLVNEKLFF
TRBV21-1	TRBJ2-1	once	.	TGTGCCAGCAGCAACAGTTTCGGGACTAGCGGGAATGTTGAGCAGTTCTTC	CASSNSFGTSGNVEQFF
TRBV6-5	TRBJ2-7	few	TRBD1	TGTGCCAGCGGGGGGTGGGGGACAGGGGATTTAAGGCAGTACTTC	CASGGWGTGDLRQYF
TRBV10-3	TRBJ2-2	.	TRBD1	TGTGCCATCAGTGGAACAGGGGCTGGGAACACCGGGGAGCTGTTTTTT	CAISGTGAGNTGELFF
TRBV5-1	TRBJ2-2	few	.	TGCGCCAGCAGCTTGTCGGCAGGGCAAACCGGGGAGCTGTTTTTT	CASSLSAGQTGELFF
TRBV5-1	TRBJ1-2	.	.	TGCGCCAGCAGCCCCGACGGAGGGGACTATGGCTACACCTTC	CASSPDGGDYGYTF
TRBV28	TRBJ1-4	.	.	TGTGCCAGCAGTTTGGGGGGAGGGTGGGTTGAAAAACTGTTTTTT	CASSLGGGWVEKLFF
TRBV18	TRBJ1-1	.	TRBD1	TGTGCCAGCTCACCTACAGGGGGAGATACCACTGAAGCTTTCTTT	CASSPTGGDTTEAFF
TRBV5-1	TRBJ2-1	few	TRBD2	TGCGCCAGCAGCGGGGGACTAGCGGGAGGTAATGAGCAGTTCTTC	CASSGGLAGGNEQFF
TRBV27	TRBJ2-7	.	.	TGTGCCAGCAGTTTATCACGGACAGACTACGAGCAGTACTTC	CASSLSRTDYEQYF
TRBV7-9	TRBJ2-1	.	TRBD1	TGTGCCAGCAGCTTAAACCGGGGACAGGGTAACAATGAGCAGTTCTTC	CASSLNRGQGNNEQFF
TRBV6-1	TRBJ2-3	.	.	TGTGCCAGCCGGTTCAGCGGCCACACAGATACGCAGTATTTT	CASRFSGHTDTQYF
TRBV9	TRBJ2-2	.	.	TGTGCCAGCAGCGTAGGACAGCACACCGGGGAGCTGTTTTTT	CASSVGQHTGELFF
TRBV6-5	TRBJ1-5	.	TRBD1	TGTGCCAGCACCCAGGGGGCGGGTCAGCCCCAGCATTTT	CASTQGAGQPQHF
TRBV19	TRBJ2-7	.	TRBD2	TGTGCCAGTAGTGATGGACTAGCGGTTACCTACGAGCAGTACTTC	CASSDGLAVTYEQYF
TRBV7-2	TRBJ1-2	.	TRBD1	TGTGCCAGCAGCTCGAGACAGGGACCTTATGGCTACACCTTC	CASSSRQGPYGYTF
TRBV5-1	TRBJ1-5	once	.	TGCGCCAGCAGCCACCACCCGCGGGAGAGACTAAAACAGCCCCAGCATTTT	CASSHHPRERLKQPQHF
TRBV12-5	TRBJ1-3	once	.	TGTGCTAGTGGTTTCCGCGGGGACCGCCGAGACACCATATATTTT	CASGFRGDRRDTIYF
TRBV7-5	TRBJ2-7	.	.	TGTGCCAGAAGCTTAGACCAGGGATCCTCCTACGAGCAGTACTTC	CARSLDQGSSYEQYF
TRBV28	TRBJ1-2	.	.	TGTGCCAGCAGCACGACTAAGGTTCTTCCGGTGGGCTATGGCTACACCTTC	CASSTTKVLPVGYGYTF
TRBV5-6	TRBJ2-7	.	TRBD1	TGTGCCAGCAGCTGGACGACAGGGACCGAGCAGTACTTC	CASSWTTGTEQYF
TRBV18	TRBJ2-7	.	.	TGTGCCAGCTCGTCAAGGGGCAGGGGTACCTACGAGCAGTACTTC	CASSSRGRGTYEQYF
TRBV18	TRBJ2-1	.	TRBD2	TGTGCCAGCTCACCGAACTTAGCGGGAGGTGCCTACAATGAGCAGTTCTTC	CASSPNLAGGAYNEQFF
TRBV5-1	TRBJ2-7	.	TRBD1	TGCGCCAGCAGCTTGGGAGGGGGCAGCGGCGAGCAGTACTTC	CASSLGGGSGEQYF
TRBV19	TRBJ1-1	.	.	TGTGCCAGTAGCCGAGGGTCACACACTGAAGCTTTCTTT	CASSRGSHTEAFF
TRBV27	TRBJ2-3	.	TRBD2	TGTGCCAGCAAAAGGGGAGGGAGCACAGATACGCAGTATTTT	CASKRGGSTDTQYF
TRBV30	TRBJ2-1	.	TRBD2	TGTGCCTGGAGTGTACGGGGTAGCGGGAGGGCCGTCTACAATGAGCAGTTCTTC	CAWSVRGSGRAVYNEQFF
TRBV12-5	TRBJ2-7	.	.	TGTGCTAGCAACTTCGACAGACCCTACGAGCAGTACTTC	CASNFDRPYEQYF
TRBV27	TRBJ2-5	.	.	TGTGCCAGCAGTTTCCTGGGGGGAGTGCAGGAGACCCAGTACTTC	CASSFLGGVQETQYF
TRBV5-5	TRBJ2-7	.	TRBD1	TGTGCCAGCAGCTCGCCGGGACAGGGGCGCGAGCAGTACTTC	CASSSPGQGREQYF
TRBV5-1	TRBJ1-3	.	.	TGCGCCAGCAGCTTGGGCGGTTCACTCTCTGGAAACACCATATATTTT	CASSLGGSLSGNTIYF
TRBV5-1	TRBJ2-3	.	TRBD2	TGCGCCAGCAGCTTAGCGGGAGATTATACAGATACGCAGTATTTT	CASSLAGDYTDTQYF
TRBV6-1	TRBJ1-2	.	.	TGTGCCAGCAGTGAAGTCCCCAGGGATGGCTACACCTTC	CASSEVPRDGYTF
TRBV7-9	TRBJ1-2	.	.	TGTGCCAGCAGCCCTACAGGGATCCTGAGCTACACCTTC	CASSPTGILSYTF
TRBV6-1	TRBJ2-4	.	.	TGTGCCAGCAGTGAACGCTCGTCTAGCTGGGGAAACATTCAGTACTTC	CASSERSSSWGNIQYF
TRBV7-7	TRBJ2-6	.	TRBD1	TGTGCCACCCTAGCTTACAGGGGTTCAGGGGCCAACGTCCTGACTTTC	CATLAYRGSGANVLTF
TRBV18	TRBJ2-5	.	TRBD1	TGTGCCAGCTCACGACAGGGTAGGAGGACCCAAGAGACCCAGTACTTC	CASSRQGRRTQETQYF
TRBV5-4	TRBJ2-6	once	TRBD1	TGTGCCAGCAACAGGGGGAGCCAGACTGGGGCCAACGTCCTGACTTTC	CASNRGSQTGANVLTF
TRBV6-6	TRBJ2-7	once	.	TGTGCCAGCAGGGACTTCTCCTACGAGCAGTACTTC	CASRDFSYEQYF
TRBV25-1	TRBJ1-1	.	TRBD1	TGTGCCAGCAGTGAAGGGACAGGGGGCGCCTGGGACACTGAAGCTTTCTTT	CASSEGTGGAWDTEAFF
TRBV9	TRBJ1-1	.	TRBD1	TGTGCCAGCAGCGCGGGACAGGTGAACACTGAAGCTTTCTTT	CASSAGQVNTEAFF
TRBV9	TRBJ2-2	.	TRBD1	TGTGCCAGTGATAAGGAACAGGGGGCTGGCACCGGGGAGCTGTTTTTT	CASDKEQGAGTGELFF
TRBV6-1	TRBJ2-7	once	TRBD1	TGTGCCAGCAGTGAAGCGGGCAGGGGGTCCTACGAGCAGTACTTC	CASSEAGRGSYEQYF
TRBV25-1	TRBJ2-5	few	TRBD1	TGTGCCAGCAGTCGAGGGGGCTCAGGTACCCAGTACTTC	CASSRGGSGTQYF
TRBV28	TRBJ1-1	.	.	TGTGCCAGCAGTTCCACGGTAAACACTGAAGCTTTCTTT	CASSSTVNTEAFF
TRBV11-2	TRBJ1-2	.	TRBD1	TGTGCCAGCAGCTTAAGGGACAGTTCTAACTATGGCTACACCTTC	CASSLRDSSNYGYTF
TRBV28	TRBJ2-2	.	TRBD1	TGTGCCAGCAGTCTCGGACAGGGCACCGGGGAGCTGTTTTTT	CASSLGQGTGELFF
TRBV27	TRBJ2-7	.	.	TGTGCCAGCAGTTCTTTCTCCGGATACAGCTCCTACGAGCAGTACTTC	CASSSFSGYSSYEQYF
TRBV10-2	TRBJ2-7	.	.	TGCGCCAGCACCCCCGCCCTCCGGGACGAGCAGTACTTC	CASTPALRDEQYF